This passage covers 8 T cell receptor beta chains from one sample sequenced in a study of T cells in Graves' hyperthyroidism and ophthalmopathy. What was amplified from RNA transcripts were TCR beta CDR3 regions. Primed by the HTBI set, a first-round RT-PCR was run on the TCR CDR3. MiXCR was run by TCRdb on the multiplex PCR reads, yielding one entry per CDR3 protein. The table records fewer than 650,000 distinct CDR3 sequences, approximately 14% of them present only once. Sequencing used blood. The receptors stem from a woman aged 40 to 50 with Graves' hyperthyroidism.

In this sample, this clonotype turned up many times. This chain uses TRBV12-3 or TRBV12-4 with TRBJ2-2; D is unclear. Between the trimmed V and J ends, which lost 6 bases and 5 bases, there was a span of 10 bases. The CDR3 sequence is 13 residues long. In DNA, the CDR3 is TGTGCCAGCAGCCGGACCGGTACCGGGGAGCTGTTTTTT. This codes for CASSRTGTGELFF.

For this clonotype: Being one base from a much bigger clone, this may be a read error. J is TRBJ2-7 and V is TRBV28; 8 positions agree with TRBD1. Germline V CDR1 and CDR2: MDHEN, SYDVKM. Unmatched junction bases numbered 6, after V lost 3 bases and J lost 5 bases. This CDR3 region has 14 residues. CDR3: CASSFSRGRNEQYF. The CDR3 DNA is TGTGCCAGCAGTTTTAGCAGGGGGCGCAACGAGCAGTACTTC.

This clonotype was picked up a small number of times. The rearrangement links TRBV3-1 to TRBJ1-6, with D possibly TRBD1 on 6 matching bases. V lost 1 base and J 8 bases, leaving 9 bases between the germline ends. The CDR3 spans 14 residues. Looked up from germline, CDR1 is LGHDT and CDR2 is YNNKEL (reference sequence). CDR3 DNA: TGTGCCAGCAGCCAAGGGACAGTTCATTCACCCCTCCACTTT. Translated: CASSQGTVHSPLHF.

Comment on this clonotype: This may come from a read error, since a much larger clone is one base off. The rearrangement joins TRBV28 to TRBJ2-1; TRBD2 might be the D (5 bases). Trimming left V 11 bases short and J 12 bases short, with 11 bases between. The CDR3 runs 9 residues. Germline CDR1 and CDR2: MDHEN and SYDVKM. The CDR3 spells CAPLGRQFF. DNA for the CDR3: TGTGCCCCACTTGGGAGGCAGTTCTTC.

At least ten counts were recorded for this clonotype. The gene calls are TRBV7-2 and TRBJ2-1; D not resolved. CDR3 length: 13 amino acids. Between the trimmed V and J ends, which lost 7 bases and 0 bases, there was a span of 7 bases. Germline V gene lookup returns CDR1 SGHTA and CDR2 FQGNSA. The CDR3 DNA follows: TGTGCCAGCAAAGTCAACTCCTACAATGAGCAGTTCTTC. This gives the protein CASKVNSYNEQFF.

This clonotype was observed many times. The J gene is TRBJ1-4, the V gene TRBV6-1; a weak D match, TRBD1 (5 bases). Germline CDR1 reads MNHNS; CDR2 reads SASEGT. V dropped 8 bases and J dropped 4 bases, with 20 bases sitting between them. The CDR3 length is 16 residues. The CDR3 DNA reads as TGTGCCAGCGATGTCTTCTGGGACGGGAGTAATGAAAAACTGTTTTTT. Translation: CASDVFWDGSNEKLFF.

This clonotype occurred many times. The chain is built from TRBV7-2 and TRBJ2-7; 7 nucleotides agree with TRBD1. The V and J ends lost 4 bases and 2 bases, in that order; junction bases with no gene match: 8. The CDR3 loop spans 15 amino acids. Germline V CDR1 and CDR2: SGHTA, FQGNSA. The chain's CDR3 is CASSSVGGNAYEQYF. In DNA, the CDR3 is TGTGCCAGCAGCTCGGTAGGGGGCAACGCCTACGAGCAGTACTTC.

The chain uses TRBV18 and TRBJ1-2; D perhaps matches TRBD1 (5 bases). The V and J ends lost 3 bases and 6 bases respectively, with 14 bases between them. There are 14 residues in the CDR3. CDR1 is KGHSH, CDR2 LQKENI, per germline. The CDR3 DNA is TGTGCCAGCTCACCCAAAGGCTGGGGCAATGGCTACACCTTC. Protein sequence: CASSPKGWGNGYTF.